These 15 T cell receptor beta chains were all obtained from the same sample, sequenced in a study of T cell responses to AZD1222 COVID-19 vaccine. The assay was immunoSEQ multiplex PCR, and TCRdb's table has in-frame clones only and misses some. The repertoire has about 120,000 clones, 90% of them found once; the top ten carry about 4.1%. The source was peripheral blood, collected on day 0 of MenACWY control vaccination. These receptors were collected from an adult in good health.

The rearrangement joins TRBV14 to TRBJ2-7; D perhaps matches TRBD2 (6 bases). CDR1 is SGHDN and CDR2 is FVKESK in the germline V gene. Trimming removed 0 bases at V and 7 bases at J, with 10 bases between. The CDR3 totals 13 residues. CDR3 region: CASSQDWSGEQYV. For the CDR3, the DNA is TGTGCCAGCAGCCAAGATTGGAGCGGGGAGCAGTACGTC.

This chain joins TRBV14 and TRBJ1-2; D gene ambiguous. V lost 3 bases and J lost 6, with 8 bases in between. This CDR3 comprises 12 residues. CDR1 is SGHDN and CDR2 is FVKESK in the germline V gene. Written as DNA, the CDR3 is TGTGCCAGCAGCCAGTACGGAGATGGCTACACCTTC. Its protein is CASSQYGDGYTF.

V gene TRBV7-9 combines with J gene TRBJ1-6; a possible D gene is TRBD1 (5 bases). The V and J ends lost 5 bases and 9 bases respectively, with 17 bases between them. CDR1 SEHNR and CDR2 FQNEAQ come from the germline V gene (reference sequence). This CDR3 comprises 15 residues. The CDR3 is CASSNGQGLRSPLHF. The CDR3 DNA reads as TGTGCCAGCAGCAACGGGCAGGGTCTACGTTCACCCCTCCACTTT.

The chain employs TRBV3-1 (or the pseudogene TRBV3-2) and TRBJ1-4; D is undetermined. CDR3 length equals 11 residues. Germline V CDR1 and CDR2: LGHDT, YNNKEL (reference sequence). V was cut by 6 bases and J by 8 bases, with 7 bases left in between. This CDR3 reads CASSLEEKLFF. The CDR3 coding sequence is TGTGCCAGCAGTTTGGAAGAAAAACTGTTTTTT.

CDR3 DNA: TGTGCCAGCAGCTTCGGCAGGGAAAACTATGGCTACACCTTC. It specifies CASSFGRENYGYTF. The chain joins TRBV11-2 to TRBJ1-2; D is possibly TRBD1 (5 bases). Germline values: CDR1 SGHAT, CDR2 FQNNGV. Trimming cost V 3 bases and J 2 bases, with 10 bases left between them. This CDR3 has 14 amino acids.

The chain links TRBV28 to TRBJ1-5; 8 bases line up with TRBD1. This CDR3 contains 15 residues. Germline assignment: CDR1 MDHEN and CDR2 SYDVKM. The V and J ends lost 2 bases and 5 bases, in that order; junction bases with no gene match: 5. The CDR3: CASSLRDRGHQPQHF. The CDR3 nucleotides are TGTGCCAGCAGTTTAAGAGACAGGGGCCATCAGCCCCAGCATTTT. The full variable domain, rest sourced from reference TRBV28 and TRBJ1-5, is DVKVTQSSRYLVKRTGEKVFLECVQDMDHENMFWYRQDPGLGLRLIYFSYDVKMKEKGDIPEGYSVSREKKERFSLILESASTNQTSMYLCASSLRDRGHQPQHFGDGTRLSIL.

J is TRBJ2-7 and V is TRBV7-2; D not resolved. Per germline, CDR1 SGHTA and CDR2 FQGNSA. CDR3 length: 14 residues. Trimming stripped 1 base from V and 2 bases from J, with 9 bases between. CDR3 nucleotides: TGTGCCAGCAGCTTAGGGGGTGGGGCCTACGAGCAGTACTTC. Translated: CASSLGGGAYEQYF.

V and J are TRBV6-2 or TRBV6-3 and TRBJ2-5, with unresolved D. This CDR3 region has 11 residues. The V end lost 4 bases, the J end lost 5 bases, and 5 bases lay between the germline ends. Germline CDR1 and CDR2: MNHEY and SVGEGT. CDR3 in DNA: TGTGCCAGCAGTTTATCGGAGACCCAGTACTTC. As protein: CASSLSETQYF.

The gene calls are TRBV9 and TRBJ2-5; D perhaps matches TRBD1 (5 bases). The CDR3 is 14 residues long. V was cut by 0 bases and J by 3 bases, with 9 bases left in between. CDR1 SGDLS and CDR2 YYNGEE come from the germline V gene. This CDR3 reads CASSVEVGEETQYF. In DNA form, the CDR3 reads TGTGCCAGCAGCGTAGAGGTAGGGGAAGAGACCCAGTACTTC.

The chain is built from TRBV29-1 and TRBJ2-3, with 11 bases that match TRBD1. This CDR3 is 15 amino acids long. CDR1 is SQVTM and CDR2 is ANQGSEA in the germline V gene. The ends lost 5 bases at V and 5 bases at J; junction bases unmatched: 9. CDR3 sequence: CSVQPGTGGKDTQYF. The CDR3 DNA reads as TGCAGCGTTCAACCCGGGACAGGGGGGAAAGATACGCAGTATTTT.

This clone was seen a single time. V is TRBV4-1 and J is TRBJ1-2; TRBD1 aligns across 7 bases. Trimming removed 4 bases from V and 7 bases from J; junction bases left unmatched: 3. Germline-derived CDR1 and CDR2 are MGHRA and YSYEKL. This CDR3 is 12 amino acids long. This CDR3 reads CASSPGTAGYTF. The CDR3 nucleotides read TGCGCCAGCAGCCCTGGGACAGCTGGCTACACCTTC.

The CDR3 coding sequence is TGTGCCAGCAGTGAATCTCAAGCCGGCCGGTTGGGTGGCTACACCTTC. Translating gives CASSESQAGRLGGYTF. V usage is TRBV25-1 and J usage is TRBJ1-2; D ambiguous. V lost 1 base to trimming and J lost 7 bases, with 19 bases between them. The CDR3 is 16 amino acids. The V gene's germline CDR1 is MGHDK and CDR2 SYGVNS.

This chain joins TRBV2 and TRBJ1-6; D uncertain. CDR3 length: 14 residues. V was pared by 3 bases and J by 7 bases, with 10 bases between. Germline-derived CDR1 and CDR2 are SNHLY and FYNNEI. As DNA, the CDR3 is TGTGCCAGCAGTGACTTTTTAAAAAATTCACCCCTCCACTTT. It yields the protein CASSDFLKNSPLHF.

This chain joins TRBV4-3 and TRBJ2-1; D not resolved. The CDR3 is made up of 15 amino acids. Germline assignment: CDR1 LGHNA and CDR2 YSLEER. V dropped 1 base and J dropped 4 bases, with 11 bases sitting between them. This CDR3 reads CASSQGQMRYNEQFF. The DNA of the CDR3 is TGCGCCAGCAGCCAAGGACAAATGCGTTACAATGAGCAGTTCTTC.

This clone has a single count. CDR3 residues: CATSDTPGQGKPHQETQYF. The DNA for the CDR3 is TGTGCCACCAGTGATACCCCGGGACAGGGTAAGCCGCATCAAGAGACCCAGTACTTC. The chain recombines TRBV24-1 with TRBJ2-5; TRBD1 matches at 9 bases. With V trimmed by 3 bases and J by 2 bases, 15 bases remained unmatched. The CDR3 consists of 19 residues. Germline-derived CDR1 and CDR2 are KGHDR and SFDVKD.